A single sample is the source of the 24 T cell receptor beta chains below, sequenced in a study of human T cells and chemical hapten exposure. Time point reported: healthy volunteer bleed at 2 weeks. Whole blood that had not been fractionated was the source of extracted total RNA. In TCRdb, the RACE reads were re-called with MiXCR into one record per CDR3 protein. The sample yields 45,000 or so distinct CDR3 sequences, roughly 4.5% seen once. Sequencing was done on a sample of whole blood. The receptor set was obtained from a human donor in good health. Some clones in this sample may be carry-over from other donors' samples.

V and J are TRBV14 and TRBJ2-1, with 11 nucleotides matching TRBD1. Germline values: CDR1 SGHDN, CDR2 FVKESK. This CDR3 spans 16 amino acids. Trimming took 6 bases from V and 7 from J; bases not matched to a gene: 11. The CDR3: CASRRAGQGAMNEQFF. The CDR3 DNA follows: TGTGCCAGCAGGAGAGCCGGACAGGGGGCGATGAATGAGCAGTTCTTC.

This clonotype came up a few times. The chain's CDR3 is CATKYLGASSYNEQFF. CDR3 DNA: TGTGCCACCAAATACTTGGGGGCTAGCTCCTACAATGAGCAGTTCTTC. The V and J genes are TRBV11-2 and TRBJ2-1; possible D gene TRBD1, 6 bases. Deletions cut 10 bases from V and 0 bases from J, with 19 bases between. Germline V gene lookup returns CDR1 SGHAT and CDR2 FQNNGV. The CDR3 is made up of 16 amino acids.

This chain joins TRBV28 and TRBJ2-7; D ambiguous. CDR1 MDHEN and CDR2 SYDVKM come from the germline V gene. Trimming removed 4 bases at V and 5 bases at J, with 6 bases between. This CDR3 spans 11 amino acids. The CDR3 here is CASSSSHEQYF. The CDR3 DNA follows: TGTGCCAGCAGTTCATCCCACGAGCAGTACTTC.

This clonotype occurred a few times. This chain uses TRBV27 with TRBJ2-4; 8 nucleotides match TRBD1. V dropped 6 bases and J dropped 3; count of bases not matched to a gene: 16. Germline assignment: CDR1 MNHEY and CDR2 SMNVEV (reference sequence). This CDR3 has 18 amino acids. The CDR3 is CASSVRPRRGQGKNIQYF. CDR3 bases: TGTGCCAGCAGCGTACGCCCCCGCAGGGGGCAAGGCAAAAACATTCAGTACTTC.

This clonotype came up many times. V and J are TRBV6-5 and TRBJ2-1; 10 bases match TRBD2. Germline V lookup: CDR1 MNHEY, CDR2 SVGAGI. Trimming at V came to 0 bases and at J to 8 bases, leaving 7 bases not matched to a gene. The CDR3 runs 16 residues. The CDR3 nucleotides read TGTGCCAGCAGTTACTCGAAACTAGCGGGAATCGATGAGCAGTTCTTC. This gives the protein CASSYSKLAGIDEQFF.

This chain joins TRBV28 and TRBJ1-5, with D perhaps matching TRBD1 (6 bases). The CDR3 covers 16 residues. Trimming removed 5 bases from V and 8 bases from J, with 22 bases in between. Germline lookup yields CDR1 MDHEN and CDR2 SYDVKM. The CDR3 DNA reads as TGTGCCAGCAGTACTGGGGGGGGGGCGCGGGAAAAGCCCCAGCATTTT. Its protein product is CASSTGGGAREKPQHF.

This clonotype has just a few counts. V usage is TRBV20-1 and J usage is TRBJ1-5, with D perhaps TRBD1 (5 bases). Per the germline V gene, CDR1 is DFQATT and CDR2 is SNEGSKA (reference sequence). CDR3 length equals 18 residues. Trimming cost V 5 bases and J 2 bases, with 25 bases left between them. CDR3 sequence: CSASYFRESLRGNQPQHF. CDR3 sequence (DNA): TGCAGTGCTTCGTACTTCAGGGAAAGCCTTAGGGGCAATCAGCCCCAGCATTTT.

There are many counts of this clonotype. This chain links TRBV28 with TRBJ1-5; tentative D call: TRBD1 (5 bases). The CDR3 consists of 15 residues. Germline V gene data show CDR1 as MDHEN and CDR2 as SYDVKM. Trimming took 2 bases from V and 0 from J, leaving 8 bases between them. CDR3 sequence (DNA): TGTGCCAGCAGTTTAATTGGGGGTAGCAATCAGCCCCAGCATTTT. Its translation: CASSLIGGSNQPQHF.

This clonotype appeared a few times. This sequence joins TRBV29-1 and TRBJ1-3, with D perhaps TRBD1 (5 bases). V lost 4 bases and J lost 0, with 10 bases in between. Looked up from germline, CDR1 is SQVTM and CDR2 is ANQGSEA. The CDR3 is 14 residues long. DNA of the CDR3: TGCAGCGTTGGATGGAGGGGCTCTGGAAACACCATATATTTT. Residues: CSVGWRGSGNTIYF. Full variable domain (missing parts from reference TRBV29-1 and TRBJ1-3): SAVISQKPSRDICQRGTSLTIQCQVDSQVTMMFWYRQQPGQSLTLIATANQGSEATYESGFVIDKFPISRPNLTFSTLTVSNMSPEDSSIYLCSVGWRGSGNTIYFGEGSWLTVV.

Here the CDR3 DNA reads TGTGCCAGCAGCGTAGTTTCTAACTATGGCTACACCTTC. Its protein is CASSVVSNYGYTF. The V gene is TRBV9, the J gene TRBJ1-2; D gene uncertain. Germline V gene sequence: CDR1 SGDLS, CDR2 YYNGEE. V was trimmed by 0 bases and J by 0 bases, leaving 3 bases between them. The CDR3 consists of 13 residues.

This CDR3 is CASSPPLAGGIDTQYF. CDR3 DNA sequence: TGTGCCAGCAGTCCGCCCTTAGCGGGAGGTATAGATACGCAGTATTTT. The genes are TRBV28 and TRBJ2-3; 10 bases align to TRBD2. J lost 5 bases, V lost 5 bases, and 10 bases had no gene match. There are 16 residues in the CDR3. Germline V gene data show CDR1 as MDHEN and CDR2 as SYDVKM.

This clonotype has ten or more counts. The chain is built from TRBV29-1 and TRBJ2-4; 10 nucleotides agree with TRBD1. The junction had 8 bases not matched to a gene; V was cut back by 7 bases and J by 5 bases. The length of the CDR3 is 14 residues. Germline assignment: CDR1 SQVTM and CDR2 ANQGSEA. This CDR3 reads CSARDRGQENIQYF. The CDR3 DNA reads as TGCAGCGCCAGAGACAGGGGGCAGGAAAACATTCAGTACTTC.

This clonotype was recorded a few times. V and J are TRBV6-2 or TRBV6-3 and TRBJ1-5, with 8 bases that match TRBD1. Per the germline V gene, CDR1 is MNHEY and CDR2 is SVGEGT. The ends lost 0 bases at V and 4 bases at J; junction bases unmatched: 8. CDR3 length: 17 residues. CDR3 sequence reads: CASSYSSHQGANQPQHF. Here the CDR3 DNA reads TGTGCCAGCAGTTACTCTAGTCATCAGGGGGCGAATCAGCCCCAGCATTTT.

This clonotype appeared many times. CDR3 sequence reads: CASSSLAGDTEAFF. CDR3 bases: TGTGCCAGCAGCTCCCTAGCCGGGGACACTGAAGCTTTCTTT. The genes are TRBV7-9 and TRBJ1-1; D remains unclear. Germline V gene lookup returns CDR1 SEHNR and CDR2 FQNEAQ (reference sequence). V was trimmed by 4 bases and J by 3 bases, leaving 12 bases between them. The CDR3 has 14 amino acids. Complete variable domain (other parts from reference TRBV7-9 and TRBJ1-1): DTGVSQNPRHKITKRGQNVTFRCDPISEHNRLYWYRQTLGQGPEFLTYFQNEAQLEKSRLLSDRFSAERPKGSFSTLEIQRTEQGDSAMYLCASSSLAGDTEAFFGQGTRLTVV.

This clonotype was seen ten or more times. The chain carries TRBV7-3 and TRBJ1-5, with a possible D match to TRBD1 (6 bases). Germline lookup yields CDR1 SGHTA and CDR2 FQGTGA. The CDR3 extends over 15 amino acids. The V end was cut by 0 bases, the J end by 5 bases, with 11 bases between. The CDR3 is CASSLTRRGDQPQHF. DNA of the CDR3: TGTGCCAGCAGCTTAACCAGGAGGGGGGATCAGCCCCAGCATTTT.

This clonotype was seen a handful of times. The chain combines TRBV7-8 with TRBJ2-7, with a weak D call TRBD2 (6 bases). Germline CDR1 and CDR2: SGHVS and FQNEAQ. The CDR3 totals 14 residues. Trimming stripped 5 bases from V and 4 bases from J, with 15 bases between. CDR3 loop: CASSIRELGYEQYF. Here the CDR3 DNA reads TGTGCCAGCAGCATACGGGAGCTCGGGTACGAGCAGTACTTC.

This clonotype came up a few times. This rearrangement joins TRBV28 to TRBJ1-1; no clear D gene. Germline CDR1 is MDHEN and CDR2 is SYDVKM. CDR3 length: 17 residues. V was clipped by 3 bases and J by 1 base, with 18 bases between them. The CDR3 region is CASSFPLRRQTNTEAFF. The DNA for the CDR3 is TGTGCCAGCAGTTTCCCCCTTCGGCGCCAGACGAACACTGAAGCTTTCTTT. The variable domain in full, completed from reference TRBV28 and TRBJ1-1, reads DVKVTQSSRYLVKRTGEKVFLECVQDMDHENMFWYRQDPGLGLRLIYFSYDVKMKEKGDIPEGYSVSREKKERFSLILESASTNQTSMYLCASSFPLRRQTNTEAFFGQGTRLTVV.

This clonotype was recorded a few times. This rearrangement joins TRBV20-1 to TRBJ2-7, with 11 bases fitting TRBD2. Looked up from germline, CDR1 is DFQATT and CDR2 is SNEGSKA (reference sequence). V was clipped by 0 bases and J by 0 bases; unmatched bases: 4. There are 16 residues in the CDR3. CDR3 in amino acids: CSARDATSGNSYEQYF. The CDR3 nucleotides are TGCAGTGCTAGAGATGCGACTAGCGGGAACTCCTACGAGCAGTACTTC.

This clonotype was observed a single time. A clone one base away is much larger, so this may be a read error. CDR3 protein: CASSLTARQGRSPLNF. The CDR3 nucleotides read TGTGCCAGCAGCCTGACCGCTCGACAGGGGAGGTCACCCCTCAACTTT. The gene calls are TRBV11-2 and TRBJ1-6; TRBD1 matches 8 bases. The germline CDR1 and CDR2 sequences are SGHAT and FQNNGV. The CDR3 covers 16 residues.

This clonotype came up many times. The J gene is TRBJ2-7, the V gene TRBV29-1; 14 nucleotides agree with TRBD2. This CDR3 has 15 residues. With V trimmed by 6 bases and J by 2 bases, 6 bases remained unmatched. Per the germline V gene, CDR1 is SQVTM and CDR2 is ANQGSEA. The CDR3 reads CSVAGTSGGTYEQYF. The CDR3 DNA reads TGCAGCGTGGCCGGGACTAGCGGGGGAACCTACGAGCAGTACTTC.

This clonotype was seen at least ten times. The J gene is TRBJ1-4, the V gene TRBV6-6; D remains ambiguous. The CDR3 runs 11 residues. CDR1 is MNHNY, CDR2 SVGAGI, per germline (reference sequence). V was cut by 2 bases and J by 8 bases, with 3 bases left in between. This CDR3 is CASSYDEKLFF. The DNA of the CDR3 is TGTGCCAGCAGTTACGACGAAAAACTGTTTTTT.

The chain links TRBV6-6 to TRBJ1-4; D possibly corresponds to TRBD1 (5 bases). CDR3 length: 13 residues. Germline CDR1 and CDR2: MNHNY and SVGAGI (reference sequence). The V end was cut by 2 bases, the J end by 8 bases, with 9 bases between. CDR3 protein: CASSYGGNEKLFF. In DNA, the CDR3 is TGTGCCAGCAGTTACGGGGGTAACGAAAAACTGTTTTTT.

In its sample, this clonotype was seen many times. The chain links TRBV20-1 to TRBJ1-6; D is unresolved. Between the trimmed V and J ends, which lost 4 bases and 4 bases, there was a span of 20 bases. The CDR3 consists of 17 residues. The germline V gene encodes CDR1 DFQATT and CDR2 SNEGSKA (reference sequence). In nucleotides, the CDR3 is TGCAGTGCTAATCTGCCTCAAGGAGATTTGTATAATTCACCCCTCCACTTT. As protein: CSANLPQGDLYNSPLHF.

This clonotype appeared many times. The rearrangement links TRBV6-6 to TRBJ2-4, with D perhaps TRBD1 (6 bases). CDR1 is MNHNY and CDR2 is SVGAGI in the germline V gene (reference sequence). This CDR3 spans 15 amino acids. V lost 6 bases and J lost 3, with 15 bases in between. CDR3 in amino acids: CASRKTGSGKNIQYF. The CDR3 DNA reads TGTGCCAGCAGAAAGACAGGATCGGGCAAAAACATTCAGTACTTC.